A selection of T cell receptor beta chains follows, all from one sample in a study of human T cells and chemical hapten exposure. TCRdb reprocessed the RACE reads via MiXCR and lists one record per CDR3 protein. The sample has 100,000 to 150,000 distinct CDR3 sequences; about 8.2% are singletons. Material for sequencing was whole blood. Receptors were obtained from a male donor in good health. Some clones in this sample may be carry-over from other donors' samples. Each CDR3 is given with its conserved first and last residue. D genes are given only for firm matches. Size is stated for part of the rows, as once, few or many counts, or as a class when the clone is expanded.

v_gene: TRBV10-3
d_gene: NA
j_gene: TRBJ1-5
abundance: few
CDR3aa: CAISESEAQPQHF
CDR3nt: TGTGCCATCAGTGAGTCGGAGGCACAGCCCCAGCATTTT

v_gene: TRBV12-3/TRBV12-4
d_gene: TRBD2
j_gene: TRBJ2-7
abundance: few
CDR3aa: CASKREPSYEQYF
CDR3nt: TGTGCCAGCAAGCGGGAGCCCTCCTACGAGCAGTACTTC

v_gene: TRBV20-1
d_gene: NA
j_gene: TRBJ2-1
abundance: NA
CDR3aa: CSAGPTVVYNEQFF
CDR3nt: TGCAGTGCTGGACCTACAGTGGTCTACAATGAGCAGTTCTTC

v_gene: TRBV29-1
d_gene: TRBD1
j_gene: TRBJ2-2
abundance: NA
CDR3aa: CSGTGSNTGELFF
CDR3nt: TGCAGCGGGACAGGGTCGAACACCGGGGAGCTGTTTTTT

v_gene: TRBV5-1
d_gene: TRBD1
j_gene: TRBJ1-6
abundance: NA
CDR3aa: CASSLAGQGLSPLHF
CDR3nt: TGCGCCAGCAGCTTGGCGGGACAGGGTTTGTCACCCCTCCACTTT

v_gene: TRBV6-1
d_gene: NA
j_gene: TRBJ2-3
abundance: NA
CDR3aa: CASSEVRQSDTQYF
CDR3nt: TGTGCCAGCAGTGAAGTTAGACAGTCAGATACGCAGTATTTT

v_gene: TRBV29-1
d_gene: TRBD2
j_gene: TRBJ2-1
abundance: many
CDR3aa: CSGWRTSGSDEQFF
CDR3nt: TGCAGCGGCTGGCGGACTAGCGGGAGTGATGAGCAGTTCTTC

v_gene: TRBV30
d_gene: NA
j_gene: TRBJ2-7
abundance: few
CDR3aa: CAWRAGDTYEQYF
CDR3nt: TGTGCCTGGAGGGCGGGGGACACCTACGAGCAGTACTTC

v_gene: TRBV20-1
d_gene: TRBD2
j_gene: TRBJ2-1
abundance: once
CDR3aa: CGGRATSGSAPYNEQFF
CDR3nt: TGCGGTGGGAGGGCGACTAGCGGGAGTGCCCCCTACAATGAGCAGTTCTTC

v_gene: TRBV2
d_gene: NA
j_gene: TRBJ2-2
abundance: NA
CDR3aa: CASGRGEGAGELFF
CDR3nt: TGTGCCAGCGGAAGGGGCGAGGGGGCCGGGGAGCTGTTTTTT

v_gene: TRBV2
d_gene: TRBD2
j_gene: TRBJ2-2
abundance: NA
CDR3aa: CASSDVLAGEYGELFF
CDR3nt: TGTGCCAGCAGTGATGTCCTAGCGGGGGAATACGGGGAGCTGTTTTTT

v_gene: TRBV20-1
d_gene: TRBD1
j_gene: TRBJ2-1
abundance: many
CDR3aa: CSASQGAREQFF
CDR3nt: TGCAGTGCTAGCCAGGGGGCACGGGAGCAGTTCTTC

v_gene: TRBV4-1
d_gene: TRBD2
j_gene: TRBJ2-5
abundance: NA
CDR3aa: CASSITTSVEGTQYF
CDR3nt: TGCGCCAGCAGCATAACAACTAGCGTGGAGGGGACCCAGTACTTC

v_gene: TRBV12-3/TRBV12-4
d_gene: TRBD2
j_gene: TRBJ2-1
abundance: many
CDR3aa: CASSEPGLGGNEQFF
CDR3nt: TGTGCCAGCAGCGAGCCGGGACTAGGAGGCAATGAGCAGTTCTTC

v_gene: TRBV19
d_gene: NA
j_gene: TRBJ2-1
abundance: few
CDR3aa: CASSISFWKNEQFF
CDR3nt: TGTGCCAGTAGTATTTCATTCTGGAAAAATGAGCAGTTCTTC

v_gene: TRBV27
d_gene: NA
j_gene: TRBJ1-3
abundance: many
CDR3aa: CASSLSAYSLGNTIYF
CDR3nt: TGTGCCAGCAGTTTATCGGCCTACTCACTCGGAAACACCATATATTTT

v_gene: TRBV7-3
d_gene: NA
j_gene: TRBJ1-3
abundance: many
CDR3aa: CASSSSSGNTIYF
CDR3nt: TGTGCCAGCAGCTCGAGCTCTGGAAACACCATATATTTT

v_gene: TRBV30
d_gene: NA
j_gene: TRBJ1-5
abundance: NA
CDR3aa: CAWSRDNQPQHF
CDR3nt: TGTGCCTGGAGTAGGGACAATCAGCCCCAGCATTTT

v_gene: TRBV12-3/TRBV12-4
d_gene: TRBD1
j_gene: TRBJ1-5
abundance: few
CDR3aa: CASSHGDRGTNQPQHF
CDR3nt: TGTGCCAGCAGTCACGGGGACAGGGGGACCAATCAGCCCCAGCATTTT

v_gene: TRBV6-5
d_gene: NA
j_gene: TRBJ1-1
abundance: few
CDR3aa: CASSYNGREAFF
CDR3nt: TGTGCCAGCAGTTACAACGGGAGAGAAGCTTTCTTT

v_gene: TRBV6-6
d_gene: NA
j_gene: TRBJ2-1
abundance: NA
CDR3aa: CASSYPQEAQDEQFF
CDR3nt: TGTGCCAGCAGTTACCCGCAGGAGGCGCAAGATGAGCAGTTCTTC

v_gene: TRBV4-1
d_gene: NA
j_gene: TRBJ1-1
abundance: few
CDR3aa: CASSQFPRASAEAFF
CDR3nt: TGCGCCAGCAGCCAGTTCCCACGCGCTAGCGCTGAAGCTTTCTTT

v_gene: TRBV6-1
d_gene: NA
j_gene: TRBJ2-3
abundance: few
CDR3aa: CASSEYQQRADTQYF
CDR3nt: TGTGCCAGCAGTGAATACCAACAGCGGGCAGATACGCAGTATTTT

v_gene: TRBV24-1
d_gene: NA
j_gene: TRBJ2-5
abundance: NA
CDR3aa: CATSDGYQETQYF
CDR3nt: TGTGCCACCAGTGACGGGTACCAAGAGACCCAGTACTTC